This T cell receptor beta chain was captured in a study of control samples from healthy donors and cancer patients. Unmatched junction bases numbered 4, after V lost 5 bases and J lost 3 bases. Germline lookup yields CDR1 MNHEY and CDR2 SMNVEV (reference sequence). The CDR3 has 14 residues. The assay was immunoSEQ multiplex PCR, and TCRdb's table has in-frame clones only and misses some. The sample shows 100,000 to 150,000 clones, about 90% of them seen only once. This clone was seen once. The sample was blood. The chain has TRBV27 and TRBJ2-7; 10 nucleotides agree with TRBD2. The TCR was taken from a man aged 18 to 30 in good health. In DNA, the CDR3 is TGTGCCAGCAGTGCACTAGCGGGATTCTACGAGCAGTACTTC. Translating gives CASSALAGFYEQYF.